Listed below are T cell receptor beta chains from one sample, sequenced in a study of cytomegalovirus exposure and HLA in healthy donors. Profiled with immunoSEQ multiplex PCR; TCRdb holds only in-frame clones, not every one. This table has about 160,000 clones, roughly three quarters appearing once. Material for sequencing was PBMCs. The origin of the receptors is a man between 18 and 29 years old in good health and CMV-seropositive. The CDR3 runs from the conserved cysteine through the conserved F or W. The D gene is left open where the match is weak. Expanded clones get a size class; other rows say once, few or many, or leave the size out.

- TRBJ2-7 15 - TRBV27 CASSAQGSITYEQYF TGTGCCAGCAGCGCACAGGGCTCTATAACCTACGAGCAGTACTTC
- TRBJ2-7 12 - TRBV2 CASSDQGNEQYF TGTGCCAGCAGTGATCAGGGGAACGAGCAGTACTTC
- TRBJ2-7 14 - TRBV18 CASSKDGSAYEQYF TGTGCCAGCTCCAAAGACGGGTCTGCCTACGAGCAGTACTTC
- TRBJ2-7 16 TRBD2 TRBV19 CASSIAASGRAYEQYF TGTGCCAGTAGTATCGCGGCTAGCGGGAGGGCCTACGAGCAGTACTTC
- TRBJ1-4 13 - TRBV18 CASSPPMGEKLFF TGTGCCAGCTCACCACCGATGGGCGAAAAACTGTTTTTT
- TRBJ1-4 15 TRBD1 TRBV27 CASRNHRGPGEKLFF TGTGCCAGCAGAAATCACAGGGGACCGGGTGAAAAACTGTTTTTT
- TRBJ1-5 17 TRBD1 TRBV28 CASSLSYLTGGRQPQHF TGTGCCAGCAGTTTATCGTACCTGACAGGGGGCAGGCAGCCCCAGCATTTT
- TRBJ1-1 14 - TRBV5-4 CASSVGNPAAEAFF TGTGCCAGCAGCGTCGGGAACCCCGCCGCTGAAGCTTTCTTT
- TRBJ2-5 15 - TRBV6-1 CASSEYRGRGETQYF TGTGCCAGCAGTGAATACAGGGGGAGGGGAGAGACCCAGTACTTC
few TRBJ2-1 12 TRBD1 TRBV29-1 CSVGPRQGRPFF TGCAGCGTTGGACCCCGACAGGGGAGGCCGTTCTTC
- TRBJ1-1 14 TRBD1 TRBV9 CASSVGQGGTEAFF TGTGCCAGCAGCGTGGGACAGGGAGGCACTGAAGCTTTCTTT
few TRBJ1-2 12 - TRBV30 CAWSSLNYGYTF TGTGCCTGGAGTTCTCTTAACTATGGCTACACCTTC
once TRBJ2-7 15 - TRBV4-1 CASSQVARTDYEQYF TGCGCCAGCAGCCAAGTTGCCAGAACCGACTACGAGCAGTACTTC
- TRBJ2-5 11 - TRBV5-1 CASSPQETQYF TGCGCCAGCAGCCCGCAAGAGACCCAGTACTTC
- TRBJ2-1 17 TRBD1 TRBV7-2 CASSSRAGTANYNEQFF TGTGCCAGCAGCTCGAGGGCAGGGACAGCAAACTACAATGAGCAGTTCTTC
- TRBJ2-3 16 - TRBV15 CATSSSRTGRVDTQYF TGTGCCACCAGCTCCTCGCGGACAGGGAGGGTCGATACGCAGTATTTT